This paragraph reports one TCR beta chain. The antigen is unknown. This specimen belongs to a study of blood T cells in healthy people across ages. General study points: Donors of long life had a larger count of naive CD4+ cells and greater diversity than aged donors.

Donors each provided 7.5 to 10 milliliters of peripheral blood. Next came a second PCR, run for about 6 to 11 cycles, which used a sample-barcoded 5' primer along with a J-beta primer mix. MiXCR, run by TCRdb on the 5' RACE reads, gives a single entry per CDR3 protein. The table records about 1.6 million distinct CDR3 sequences, around 36% of them present only once. With 5 bases clipped from V and 4 bases from J, the junction kept 12 bases outside the gene matches. CDR3 size: 16 residues. Germline CDR1 MNHEY, CDR2 SMNVEV (reference sequence). This sequence was found in a woman aged 30 to 39 in good health. The genes are TRBV27 and TRBJ2-5; 8 nucleotides line up with TRBD1. Sequencing used blood. CDR3 sequence: CASSADREGGGETQYF. CDR3 nucleotide sequence: TGTGCCAGCAGTGCGGACAGGGAAGGTGGAGGAGAGACCCAGTACTTC.